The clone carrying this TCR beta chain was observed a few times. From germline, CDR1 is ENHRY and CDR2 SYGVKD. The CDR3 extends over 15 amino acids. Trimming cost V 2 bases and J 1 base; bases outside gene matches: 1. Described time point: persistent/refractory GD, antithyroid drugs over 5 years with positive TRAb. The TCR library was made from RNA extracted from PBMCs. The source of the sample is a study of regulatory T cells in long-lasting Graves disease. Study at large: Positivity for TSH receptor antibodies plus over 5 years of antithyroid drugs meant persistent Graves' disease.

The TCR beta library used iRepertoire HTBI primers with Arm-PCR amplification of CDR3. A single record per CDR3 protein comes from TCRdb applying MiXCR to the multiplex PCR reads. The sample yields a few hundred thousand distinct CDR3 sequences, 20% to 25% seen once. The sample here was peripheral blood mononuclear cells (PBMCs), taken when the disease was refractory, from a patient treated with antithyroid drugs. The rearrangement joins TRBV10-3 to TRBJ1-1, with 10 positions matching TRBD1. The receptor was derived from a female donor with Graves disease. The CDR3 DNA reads TGTGCCATCAGTGAGGGGACAGGGGAGAACACTGAAGCTTTCTTT. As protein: CAISEGTGENTEAFF.